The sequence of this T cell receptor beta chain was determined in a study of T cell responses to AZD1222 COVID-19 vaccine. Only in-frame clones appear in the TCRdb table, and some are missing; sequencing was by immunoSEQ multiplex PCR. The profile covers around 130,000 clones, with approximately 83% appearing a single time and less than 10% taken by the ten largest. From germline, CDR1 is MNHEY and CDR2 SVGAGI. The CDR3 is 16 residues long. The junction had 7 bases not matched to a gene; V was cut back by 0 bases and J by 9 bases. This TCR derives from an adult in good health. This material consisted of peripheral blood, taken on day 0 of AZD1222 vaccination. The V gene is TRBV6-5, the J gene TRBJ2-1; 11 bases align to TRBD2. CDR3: CASSYSITSGRGEQFF. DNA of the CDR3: TGTGCCAGCAGTTACTCTATAACTAGCGGGAGAGGTGAGCAGTTCTTC.